This is a list of T cell receptor beta chains from one sample in a study of cytomegalovirus exposure and HLA in healthy donors. TCRdb keeps only in-frame clones here, not all; method: immunoSEQ multiplex PCR. Here the sample spans 55,000 to 80,000 clones, more than 60% being singletons. Sequenced sample: PBMCs. These receptors were taken from a woman aged 40 to 49 in good health and CMV-seropositive. Both conserved end residues are part of each CDR3. The D gene is left open where the match is weak. Size is omitted from some rows. Given values are once, few, many or a class for expanded clones.

CDR3aa | CDR3nt | abundance | j_gene | d_gene | v_gene
CASSLDRTDYGYTF | TGTGCCAGCAGCCTCGACCGAACAGACTATGGCTACACCTTC | NA | TRBJ1-2 | NA | TRBV16
CASSVRSLNRGEAFF | TGTGCCAGTAGTGTGCGCAGCCTGAACAGGGGTGAAGCTTTCTTT | NA | TRBJ1-1 | TRBD1 | TRBV19
CASTVYKHEQFF | TGTGCCAGCACCGTCTATAAACATGAGCAGTTCTTC | NA | TRBJ2-1 | NA | TRBV7-8
CASSMQGTGEKLFF | TGTGCCAGTAGTATGCAGGGAACAGGGGAAAAACTGTTTTTT | few | TRBJ1-4 | NA | TRBV19
CASSVGQGVFNEQFF | TGTGCCAGCAGCGTAGGGCAGGGGGTCTTCAATGAGCAGTTCTTC | NA | TRBJ2-1 | TRBD1 | TRBV9
CSVRGQGNNEQFF | TGCAGCGTGAGGGGACAGGGAAACAATGAGCAGTTCTTC | NA | TRBJ2-1 | TRBD1 | TRBV29-1
CATTGNEQFF | TGTGCCACGACAGGTAACGAGCAGTTCTTC | NA | TRBJ2-1 | NA | TRBV28
CASSWVTGSGELFF | TGTGCCAGCAGTTGGGTAACAGGGTCGGGGGAGCTGTTTTTT | NA | TRBJ2-2 | NA | TRBV6-6
CAWTPGQAPIGYTF | TGTGCCTGGACTCCGGGACAGGCTCCTATTGGCTACACCTTC | NA | TRBJ1-2 | TRBD1 | TRBV30
CASSLTGENEKLFF | TGCGCCAGCAGCTTGACAGGGGAAAATGAAAAACTGTTTTTT | NA | TRBJ1-4 | TRBD1 | TRBV5-1
CASSLATGIGNTIYF | TGCGCCAGCAGCTTGGCTACAGGGATTGGAAACACCATATATTTT | NA | TRBJ1-3 | NA | TRBV5-1
CASSWPTGGESTDTQYF | TGCGCCAGCAGCTGGCCGACTGGGGGGGAGAGCACAGATACGCAGTATTTT | NA | TRBJ2-3 | TRBD2 | TRBV5-1
CASSPDRTGENEQYF | TGCGCCAGCAGTCCCGACCGGACAGGGGAAAACGAGCAGTACTTC | NA | TRBJ2-7 | TRBD1 | TRBV5-1
CASSTGGTGMNTGELFF | TGTGCCAGCTCAACAGGAGGGACAGGAATGAACACCGGGGAGCTGTTTTTT | NA | TRBJ2-2 | TRBD1 | TRBV18
CASSHRRDTANYGYTF | TGCGCCAGCAGCCACCGCCGGGACACAGCTAACTATGGCTACACCTTC | NA | TRBJ1-2 | NA | TRBV4-1
CASSHMDRDGDYEQYF | TGTGCCAGCAGCCATATGGACAGGGACGGGGACTACGAGCAGTACTTC | NA | TRBJ2-7 | TRBD1 | TRBV14
CASSQDQLGFRTTTKNEAFF | TGCGCCAGCAGCCAAGACCAACTAGGTTTTAGGACTACCACAAAAAATGAAGCTTTCTTT | few | TRBJ1-1 | NA | TRBV4-1
CASRSGGGNLYNEQFF | TGCGCCAGTAGAAGCGGGGGGGGCAATCTATACAATGAGCAGTTCTTC | NA | TRBJ2-1 | TRBD2 | TRBV5-1
CASSLGIRTALNTEAFF | TGCGCCAGCAGCTTGGGGATCCGGACAGCCCTGAACACTGAAGCTTTCTTT | few | TRBJ1-1 | NA | TRBV5-1
CASSWPQGQGTEAFF | TGTGCCAGCAGTTGGCCCCAGGGGCAAGGCACTGAAGCTTTCTTT | NA | TRBJ1-1 | NA | TRBV6-6
CTVAGGPLSTDTQYF | TGCACCGTAGCGGGGGGACCTCTGAGCACAGATACGCAGTATTTT | NA | TRBJ2-3 | TRBD2 | TRBV29-1
CASSLGTGGGDEQFF | TGTGCCAGCAGCTTAGGCACAGGGGGGGGCGATGAGCAGTTCTTC | NA | TRBJ2-1 | NA | TRBV11-2
CASSLGTGENNEQFF | TGTGCCAGCAGTTTGGGGACAGGGGAGAACAATGAGCAGTTCTTC | once | TRBJ2-1 | TRBD1 | TRBV28
CASSAQGQRNHEQYF | TGTGCCAGTAGTGCACAGGGACAGCGTAATCACGAGCAGTACTTC | once | TRBJ2-7 | TRBD1 | TRBV19
CASSRREDEQFF | TGCGCCAGCAGCCGCCGGGAGGATGAGCAGTTCTTC | NA | TRBJ2-1 | TRBD2 | TRBV5-1
CASRREEFNEQFF | TGTGCCAGCAGACGTGAAGAGTTCAATGAGCAGTTCTTC | NA | TRBJ2-1 | NA | TRBV7-9
CASAGGANVLTF | TGTGCCAGCGCCGGTGGGGCCAACGTCCTGACTTTC | NA | TRBJ2-6 | NA | TRBV9
CASSYRQGASGYTF | TGTGCCAGCAGTTACCGCCAGGGGGCGAGCGGCTACACCTTC | few | TRBJ1-2 | TRBD1 | TRBV6-5
CASGQGQGNNEQFF | TGTGCCAGCGGACAGGGACAGGGGAACAATGAGCAGTTCTTC | NA | TRBJ2-1 | TRBD1 | TRBV28
CASRSSSSQGGLEAFF | TGTGCCAGCAGATCCAGCTCATCCCAAGGGGGCCTTGAAGCTTTCTTT | NA | TRBJ1-1 | TRBD1 | TRBV5-4
CASRDSQHYEQYF | TGTGCCAGTAGGGACAGCCAACACTACGAGCAGTACTTC | NA | TRBJ2-7 | NA | TRBV19
CASSLAGLNSPLHF | TGCGCCAGCAGCTTGGCAGGCCTTAATTCACCCCTCCACTTT | NA | TRBJ1-6 | NA | TRBV5-1
CASSLDPSDHQSNEQFF | TGTGCCAGCAGCTTAGATCCCAGCGATCACCAGAGCAATGAGCAGTTCTTC | NA | TRBJ2-1 | NA | TRBV11-2
CASSDSGASSYNEQFF | TGTGCCAGCAGTGACTCTGGGGCGAGCTCCTACAATGAGCAGTTCTTC | few | TRBJ2-1 | NA | TRBV6-4
CASSGRTGVEQYF | TGTGCCAGCAGCGGACGAACAGGGGTGGAGCAGTACTTC | NA | TRBJ2-7 | TRBD1 | TRBV9
CASSLAGTNTGELFF | TGCGCCAGCAGCTTGGCTGGCACGAACACCGGGGAGCTGTTTTTT | NA | TRBJ2-2 | NA | TRBV5-1
CASSLQESTEAFF | TGTGCCAGCAGTTTACAGGAATCCACTGAAGCCTTCTTT | NA | TRBJ1-1 | NA | TRBV27
CASNEGADTQYF | TGCGCCAGCAATGAAGGGGCAGATACGCAGTATTTT | NA | TRBJ2-3 | NA | TRBV5-1
CASSLPRGQTNYEQYF | TGTGCCAGTAGCCTGCCGCGAGGACAGACAAACTACGAGCAGTACTTC | few | TRBJ2-7 | NA | TRBV19
CSSSLARSGYGYTF | TGTTCCAGCAGCTTAGCGCGGTCGGGCTATGGCTACACCTTC | NA | TRBJ1-2 | NA | TRBV7-9
CATSRGQGFTEAFF | TGTGCCACCAGCAGAGGACAGGGTTTCACTGAAGCTTTCTTT | NA | TRBJ1-1 | TRBD1 | TRBV15
CAFGQGGDTQYF | TGTGCCTTTGGACAGGGCGGAGATACGCAGTATTTT | NA | TRBJ2-3 | TRBD1 | TRBV30
CAWRHRQGTEAFF | TGTGCCTGGAGACATAGACAGGGCACTGAAGCTTTCTTT | few | TRBJ1-1 | TRBD1 | TRBV30
CSSSEGGAMNTEAFF | TGTTCCAGCAGCGAGGGCGGGGCCATGAACACTGAAGCTTTCTTT | NA | TRBJ1-1 | NA | TRBV7-9
CASSLPGTGQYEQYF | TGCGCCAGCAGCCTACCGGGGACAGGACAATACGAGCAGTACTTC | NA | TRBJ2-7 | TRBD1 | TRBV5-1
CASSRARGSYEQYF | TGCGCCAGCAGCCGCGCCCGGGGAAGCTACGAGCAGTACTTC | NA | TRBJ2-7 | NA | TRBV4-3
CASSQDARTGFAYGYTF | TGCGCCAGCAGCCAAGACGCTCGGACAGGGTTTGCCTATGGCTACACCTTC | NA | TRBJ1-2 | TRBD1 | TRBV4-3
CASSYGRGSTDTQYF | TGTGCCAGCAGTTACGGAAGGGGAAGCACAGATACGCAGTATTTT | NA | TRBJ2-3 | NA | TRBV2
CASSGTWRDTEAFF | TGTGCCAGCAGTGGTACTTGGAGGGACACTGAAGCTTTCTTT | NA | TRBJ1-1 | NA | TRBV7-6